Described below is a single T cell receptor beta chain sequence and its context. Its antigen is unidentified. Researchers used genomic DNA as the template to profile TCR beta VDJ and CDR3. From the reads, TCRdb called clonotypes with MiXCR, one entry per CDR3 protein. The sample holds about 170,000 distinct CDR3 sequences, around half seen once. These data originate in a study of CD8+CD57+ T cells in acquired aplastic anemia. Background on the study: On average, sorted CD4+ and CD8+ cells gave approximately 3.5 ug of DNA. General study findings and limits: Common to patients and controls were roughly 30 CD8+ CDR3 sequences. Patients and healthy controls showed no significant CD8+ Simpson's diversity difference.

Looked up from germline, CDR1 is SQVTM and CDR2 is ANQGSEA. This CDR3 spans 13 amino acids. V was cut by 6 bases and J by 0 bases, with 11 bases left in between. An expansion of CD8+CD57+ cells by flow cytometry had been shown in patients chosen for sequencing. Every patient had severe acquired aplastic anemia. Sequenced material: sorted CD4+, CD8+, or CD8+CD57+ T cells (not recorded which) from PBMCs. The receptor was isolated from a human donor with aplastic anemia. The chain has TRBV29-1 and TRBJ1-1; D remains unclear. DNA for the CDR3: TGCAGCGTCGACAAAGGCATGAACACTGAAGCTTTCTTT. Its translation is CSVDKGMNTEAFF.